Each of the 10 T cell receptor beta chains below was sequenced from the same sample in a study of blood T cell repertoires in COVID-19. Here immunoSEQ multiplex PCR was the method, and the copy in TCRdb shows in-frame clones only, minus some. Found here are roughly 460,000 clones, 85% to 90% of them singletons; the top ten hold 0.7% to 0.85%. Sample: peripheral blood. The receptors come from a man between 18 and 29 years old with COVID-19, enrolled during active disease.

This chain links TRBV7-9 with TRBJ2-7, with D possibly being TRBD2 (5 bases). This CDR3 is built from 13 residues. V was trimmed by 7 bases and J by 12 bases, leaving 22 bases between them. Germline V gene sequence: CDR1 SEHNR, CDR2 FQNEAQ (reference sequence). CDR3 loop: CASTSIGDGVTYF. Here the CDR3 DNA reads TGTGCCAGCACCTCAATCGGGGATGGGGTAACGTACTTC.

This chain connects TRBV19 to TRBJ2-1, with 11 bases aligning to TRBD1. The germline V gene encodes CDR1 LNHDA and CDR2 SQIVND (reference sequence). V was clipped by 2 bases and J by 6 bases; unmatched bases: 6. The CDR3 extends over 16 amino acids. CDR3 nucleotides: TGTGCCAGTAGTATAAGGGGACAGGGGGTTGGCAATGAGCAGTTCTTC. It encodes CASSIRGQGVGNEQFF.

The chain couples TRBV5-4 to TRBJ2-3, with TRBD2 identical over 10 bases. Germline lookup yields CDR1 SGHNT and CDR2 YYREEE (reference sequence). V lost 0 bases to trimming and J lost 7 bases; unmatched junction nucleotides: 5. This CDR3 contains 15 residues. As DNA, the CDR3 is TGTGCCAGCAGCTTGGGTTCTAGCGGGAGTTATACGCAGTATTTT. Protein: CASSLGSSGSYTQYF.

The chain is built from TRBV5-4 and TRBJ1-1; D is perhaps TRBD1 (5 bases). Deletions cut 4 bases from V and 4 bases from J, with 23 bases between. Germline V gene lookup returns CDR1 SGHNT and CDR2 YYREEE (reference sequence). The CDR3 extends over 17 amino acids. CDR3 nucleotide sequence: TGTGCCAGCAGCGCCGCTACGGCCCAGGGAAGGGGCACTGAAGCTTTCTTT. As protein: CASSAATAQGRGTEAFF.

The chain recombines TRBV10-1 with TRBJ1-1; 10 nucleotides match TRBD1. The V gene's germline CDR1 is WNHNN and CDR2 SYGVQD (reference sequence). The CDR3 loop spans 15 amino acids. V lost 0 bases to trimming and J lost 3 bases; unmatched junction nucleotides: 1. DNA for the CDR3: TGCGCCAGCAGTGAGTCGGGGACAGGGGACACTGAAGCTTTCTTT. Residues: CASSESGTGDTEAFF.

The genes are TRBV11-2 and TRBJ2-5; perhaps TRBD2 as D (6 bases). CDR1 SGHAT and CDR2 FQNNGV come from the germline V gene. Trimming stripped 2 bases from V and 4 bases from J, with 11 bases between. This CDR3 region has 14 residues. For the CDR3, the DNA is TGTGCCAGCAGCTTAAGTGGGACTGGAGAGACCCAGTACTTC. Translating gives CASSLSGTGETQYF.

The V gene is TRBV6-6, the J gene TRBJ2-7; perhaps TRBD2 as D (6 bases). The V gene lost 2 bases and the J gene lost 6 bases, with 8 bases spanning the gap. CDR1 MNHNY and CDR2 SVGAGI come from the germline V gene (reference sequence). This CDR3 is built from 12 residues. The CDR3 DNA is TGTGCCAGCAGTTACGGAGGGCGCGAGCAGTACTTC. Its translation is CASSYGGREQYF.

The CDR3 region is CASRTLGTGNSPLHF. As DNA, the CDR3 is TGTGCCAGTAGGACCCTTGGGACAGGGAATTCACCCCTCCACTTT. The V and J genes are TRBV19 and TRBJ1-6, with 9 bases fitting TRBD1. Germline lookup yields CDR1 LNHDA and CDR2 SQIVND (reference sequence). The CDR3 is 15 residues long. V lost 6 bases to trimming and J lost 7 bases; unmatched junction nucleotides: 7.

Remarks on this clone: This sample includes further DNA sequences coding for the same CDR3. J is TRBJ2-1 and V is TRBV6-5; 9 bases agree with TRBD2. The CDR3 is made up of 15 amino acids. CDR1 is MNHEY and CDR2 is SVGAGI in the germline V gene. The ends lost 4 bases at V and 4 bases at J; junction bases unmatched: 5. The CDR3, as DNA: TGTGCCAGCAGTTTAAGCGGGAGGTCGTACAATGAGCAGTTCTTC. Its protein is CASSLSGRSYNEQFF.

The chain uses TRBV19 and TRBJ1-1, with 8 nucleotides matching TRBD1. Germline assignment: CDR1 LNHDA and CDR2 SQIVND (reference sequence). After removal of 5 bases from V and 2 bases from J, the junction contained 7 bases not matched to a gene. The CDR3 runs 15 residues. This chain's CDR3 is CASSFRDRSNTEAFF. CDR3 in DNA: TGTGCCAGTAGTTTCCGGGACAGGAGTAACACTGAAGCTTTCTTT.